This passage covers 27 T cell receptor beta chains from one sample sequenced in a study of CD8+CD57+ T cells in acquired aplastic anemia. Researchers used genomic DNA as the template to profile TCR beta VDJ and CDR3. TCRdb re-analysed the reads in MiXCR, keeping a single row per CDR3 protein. The data show roughly 130,000 distinct CDR3 sequences, 48% seen once. The sample comprised sorted CD4+, CD8+, or CD8+CD57+ T cells (not recorded which) from PBMCs. The receptors were gathered from a human donor in good health, serving as a control.

The V gene is TRBV5-6, the J gene TRBJ1-5; D may be TRBD1 (5 bases). The CDR3 loop spans 16 amino acids. The germline V gene has CDR1 SGHDT and CDR2 YYEEEE. V lost 0 bases and J lost 4, with 14 bases in between. CDR3 DNA: TGTGCCAGCAGCTTGGCCGGCGGGGGGAGTAATCAGCCCCAGCATTTT. This gives the protein CASSLAGGGSNQPQHF.

This clonotype was counted ten times or more. The rearrangement joins TRBV19 to TRBJ2-2, with 8 nucleotides matching TRBD1. Trimming at V came to 1 base and at J to 3 bases, leaving 7 bases not matched to a gene. The CDR3 is 17 amino acids. Germline CDR1 LNHDA, CDR2 SQIVND (reference sequence). The CDR3 protein is CASSIGRGQLYTGELFF. CDR3 coding DNA: TGTGCCAGTAGTATAGGCAGGGGGCAATTGTACACCGGGGAGCTGTTTTTT.

In its sample, this clonotype was seen a few times. The chain is built from TRBV24-1 and TRBJ2-3; 7 nucleotides line up with TRBD1. The V gene end was trimmed by 4 bases and the J gene end by 1 base; junction bases not matched to a gene: 7. Germline V gene sequence: CDR1 KGHDR, CDR2 SFDVKD. This CDR3 has 16 residues. CDR3 in DNA: TGTGCCACCAGTGACCCACAGGGGCCTCGCACAGATACGCAGTATTTT. It translates to CATSDPQGPRTDTQYF.

This clonotype was detected many times. This chain links TRBV27 with TRBJ1-1; TRBD1 might be the D (5 bases). CDR1 and CDR2 from the germline V gene are MNHEY and SMNVEV (reference sequence). The V and J ends lost 5 bases and 0 bases respectively, with 16 bases between them. CDR3 length: 16 residues. CDR3 region: CASSPKRGAMNTEAFF. CDR3 nucleotide sequence: TGTGCCAGCAGTCCGAAACGTGGGGCGATGAACACTGAAGCTTTCTTT.

In the case of this clonotype: One junction end does not reproduce the germline sequence, and a read error may be involved. The chain carries TRBV5-6 and TRBJ1-2; no clear D gene. The CDR3 spans 13 residues. The germline V gene encodes CDR1 SGHDT and CDR2 YYEEEE. The CDR3 coding sequence is TGTGCCGGCAGCTTGACGGGGAACTATGGCTACACCTTC. As protein: CAGSLTGNYGYTF.

This clonotype was seen many times. One junction end does not reproduce the germline sequence, and a read error may be involved. The CDR3 protein is CASSRYGALSGNTMYF. The CDR3 region has the DNA TGTGCCAGCAGCCGCTATGGGGCACTCTCTGGAAACACCATGTATTTT. This chain uses TRBV9 with TRBJ1-3, with D possibly TRBD1 on 5 matching bases. The CDR3 length is 16 residues. CDR1 is SGDLS and CDR2 is YYNGEE in the germline V gene.

The chain is built from TRBV6-2 or TRBV6-3 and TRBJ2-1, with 9 bases lining up with TRBD2. The CDR3 length is 14 residues. From germline, CDR1 is MNHEY and CDR2 SVGEGT. The V gene end was trimmed by 2 bases and the J gene end by 10 bases; junction bases not matched to a gene: 6. The CDR3 bases are TGTGCCAGCAGTTACCTAGCGGGGACTTGGGAGCAGTTCTTC. Translated, it gives CASSYLAGTWEQFF.

This clonotype was seen many times. The chain is built from TRBV12-3 or TRBV12-4 and TRBJ1-2, with D uncertain. This CDR3 region has 13 residues. The V end was cut by 7 bases, the J end by 8 bases, with 17 bases between. CDR3 nucleotide sequence: TGTGCCAGCACTGCGTTGAGGCATGGGGGCTACACCTTC. It specifies CASTALRHGGYTF.

The chain links TRBV4-2 to TRBJ2-1; 9 bases align to TRBD2. V lost 5 bases to trimming and J lost 4 bases; unmatched junction nucleotides: 6. Per the germline V gene, CDR1 is LGHNA and CDR2 is YNFKEQ. The CDR3 extends over 15 amino acids. CDR3 loop: CASSISGSSYNEQFF. CDR3 bases: TGTGCCAGCAGCATTAGCGGGAGTTCGTACAATGAGCAGTTCTTC.

This clonotype is a singleton in its sample. The genes are TRBV6-1 and TRBJ2-2, with 13 bases aligning to TRBD2. J was trimmed by 5 bases and V by 6 bases; bases with no gene match: 3. Germline V gene lookup returns CDR1 MNHNS and CDR2 SASEGT. This CDR3 region has 15 residues. The CDR3 sequence is CASRTSGGRTGELFF. The DNA of the CDR3 is TGTGCCAGCAGGACTAGCGGGGGGAGGACCGGGGAGCTGTTTTTT.

The J gene is TRBJ2-7, the V gene TRBV29-1, with 8 bases lining up with TRBD1. J lost 0 bases, V lost 0 bases, and 10 bases had no gene match. CDR3 size: 17 residues. Germline V gene sequence: CDR1 SQVTM, CDR2 ANQGSEA. The CDR3 DNA reads as TGCAGCGTTGAAGATCGGGGGACAGGACCAAGCTCCTACGAGCAGTACTTC. Its protein is CSVEDRGTGPSSYEQYF.

This chain connects TRBV7-2 to TRBJ1-1; 8 nucleotides align to TRBD1. Per the germline V gene, CDR1 is SGHTA and CDR2 is FQGNSA. The CDR3 has 16 amino acids. The ends lost 0 bases at V and 1 base at J; junction bases unmatched: 4. The CDR3 here is CASSLAGTGPNTEAFF. CDR3 nucleotide sequence: TGTGCCAGCAGCTTAGCCGGGACAGGCCCGAACACTGAAGCTTTCTTT.

This clonotype was recorded only once. The rearrangement joins TRBV2 to TRBJ2-7; no clear D gene. The ends were cut back, 6 bases at V and 13 bases at J, with 19 bases in the middle. The V gene's germline CDR1 is SNHLY and CDR2 FYNNEI. CDR3 length: 12 amino acids. CDR3 protein: CASSGEALSCYF. CDR3 nucleotides: TGTGCCAGCAGCGGTGAAGCGCTATCGTGTTACTTC.

Only a few counts were recorded for this clonotype. A single base separates this from a much larger clone, so it may be a read error. The chain recombines TRBV19 with TRBJ1-2, with 8 positions matching TRBD1. The CDR3 is 16 residues long. V lost 8 bases to trimming and J lost 4 bases; unmatched junction nucleotides: 15. CDR1 and CDR2 from the germline V gene are LNHDA and SQIVND (reference sequence). Written as DNA, the CDR3 is TGTGCCAGTGGTCCTCGGACAGGGAAGTCGGGCTATGGCTACACCTTC. This translates into CASGPRTGKSGYGYTF.

The rearrangement uses TRBV4-1 and TRBJ2-5, with TRBD1 as a possible D gene (6 bases). CDR3 length: 15 amino acids. The V end lost 4 bases, the J end lost 5 bases, and 17 bases lay between the germline ends. The V gene's germline CDR1 is MGHRA and CDR2 YSYEKL. CDR3 in amino acids: CASSPEDSPRETQYF. The CDR3 coding sequence is TGCGCCAGCAGCCCCGAGGACAGTCCCAGGGAGACCCAGTACTTC.

This clonotype was seen at least ten times. CDR3 loop: CSASQSHLSGYTF. The DNA of the CDR3 is TGCAGTGCAAGTCAGAGTCACCTCTCTGGCTACACCTTC. The rearrangement links TRBV20-1 to TRBJ1-2, with D uncertain. The V gene's germline CDR1 is DFQATT and CDR2 SNEGSKA (reference sequence). This CDR3 is built from 13 residues. V lost 6 bases to trimming and J lost 7 bases, with 18 bases between them.

This chain joins TRBV19 and TRBJ1-6; TRBD1 matches at 7 bases. Germline CDR1 and CDR2: LNHDA and SQIVND (reference sequence). The CDR3 sequence is 13 residues long. CDR3 bases: TGTGCTAGCACCGGGACAGTTCGTTCACCCCTCCACTTT. This codes for CASTGTVRSPLHF. Looking up the rest from reference TRBV19 and TRBJ1-6 gives the full variable domain: DGGITQSPKYLFRKEGQNVTLSCEQNLNHDAMYWYRQDPGQGLRLIYYSQIVNDFQKGDIAEGYSVSREKKESFPLTVTSAQKNPTAFYLCASTGTVRSPLHFGNGTRLTVT.

In the case of this clonotype: Possible read error: a much larger clone is one base away. The chain has TRBV4-1 and TRBJ2-1; the D gene is possibly TRBD1 (6 bases). Per the germline V gene, CDR1 is MGHRA and CDR2 is YSYEKL. The CDR3 runs 15 residues. DNA for the CDR3: TGCGCCGGCAGCCTCATCGGGACACCCTACAATGAGCAGTTCTTC. This translates into CAGSLIGTPYNEQFF.

This clonotype appeared a few times. The rearrangement uses TRBV24-1 and TRBJ1-2; D call uncertain. This CDR3 spans 12 amino acids. Germline values: CDR1 KGHDR, CDR2 SFDVKD. The ends were cut back, 4 bases at V and 5 bases at J, with 7 bases in the middle. The chain's CDR3 is CATSDSVYGYTF. For the CDR3, the DNA is TGTGCCACCAGTGACTCCGTTTATGGCTACACCTTC.

In its sample, this clonotype was seen many times. The rearrangement links TRBV6-4 to TRBJ2-7, with 8 bases that match TRBD1. The junction had 5 bases not matched to a gene; V was cut back by 0 bases and J by 7 bases. This CDR3 is built from 14 residues. CDR1 is MRHNA and CDR2 is SNTAGT in the germline V gene. The DNA for the CDR3 is TGTGCCAGCAGTGACTCGGTCAGGGGGCCTGAGCAGTACTTC. It specifies CASSDSVRGPEQYF.

The chain couples TRBV29-1 to TRBJ1-1, with D uncertain. The CDR3 covers 13 residues. Germline V CDR1 and CDR2: SQVTM, ANQGSEA. V was shortened by 4 bases and J by 2 bases, with 11 bases between the two germline ends. The CDR3 DNA follows: TGCAGCGTTGTCTTCACCACTAACACTGAAGCTTTCTTT. It yields the protein CSVVFTTNTEAFF.

The chain has TRBV7-3 and TRBJ2-2, with no clear D. Germline values: CDR1 SGHTA, CDR2 FQGTGA. V was shortened by 0 bases and J by 6 bases, with 8 bases between the two germline ends. The CDR3 runs to 14 residues. The CDR3 DNA is TGTGCCAGCAGCTTAACAAGTGTACCCGGGGAGCTGTTTTTT. Its translation is CASSLTSVPGELFF.

This clonotype was observed many times. The chain has TRBV13 and TRBJ2-2, with no clear D. Trimming pared 0 bases from V and 1 base from J, leaving 3 bases between. The CDR3 runs to 14 residues. Per germline, CDR1 PRHDT and CDR2 FYEKMQ (reference sequence). For the CDR3, the DNA is TGTGCCAGCAGCTTAGGGCAGAACACCGGGGAGCTGTTTTTT. Protein product: CASSLGQNTGELFF.

The V and J genes are TRBV19 and TRBJ1-1, with D hard to call. Germline loops: CDR1 LNHDA, CDR2 SQIVND (reference sequence). The length of the CDR3 is 14 residues. Trimming pared 2 bases from V and 1 base from J, leaving 8 bases between. The chain's CDR3 is CASSIRQRNTEAFF. Here the CDR3 DNA reads TGTGCCAGTAGTATAAGACAACGGAACACTGAAGCTTTCTTT.

CDR3 region: CATSEELGEQYF. In DNA form, the CDR3 reads TGTGCCACCAGTGAAGAGCTGGGCGAGCAGTACTTC. The chain has TRBV24-1 and TRBJ2-7; D call uncertain. Germline V gene lookup returns CDR1 KGHDR and CDR2 SFDVKD. Trimming took off 4 bases at V and 6 bases at J, with 9 bases between the two ends. The CDR3 is 12 residues long.

This chain connects TRBV5-1 to TRBJ2-7; TRBD1 agrees at 7 bases. This CDR3 region has 14 residues. V shed 5 bases and J 1 base; nucleotides not matched to a gene: 6. CDR1 is SGHRS and CDR2 is YFSETQ in the germline V gene. The CDR3 region has the DNA TGCGCCAGCAGATTCGACAGGGCGTCCTACGAGCAGTACTTC. As protein: CASRFDRASYEQYF.

This clonotype was counted many times. This rearrangement joins TRBV13 to TRBJ2-7; D unresolved. The CDR3 loop spans 15 amino acids. Trimming shortened V by 5 bases and J by 2 bases, and 16 bases separated the two germline ends. The germline V gene has CDR1 PRHDT and CDR2 FYEKMQ (reference sequence). For the CDR3, the DNA is TGTGCCAGCAGCCAATCTGACCTTTTCCCCTACGAGCAGTACTTC. Encoded protein: CASSQSDLFPYEQYF. Looking up the rest from reference TRBV13 and TRBJ2-7 gives the full variable domain: AAGVIQSPRHLIKEKRETATLKCYPIPRHDTVYWYQQGPGQDPQFLISFYEKMQSDKGSIPDRFSAQQFSDYHSELNMSSLELGDSALYFCASSQSDLFPYEQYFGPGTRLTVT.